The 32 T cell receptor beta chains below come from one sample, sequenced in a study of T-cell reconstitution after alpha-beta-depleted transplantation in children. TCRbeta library preparation incorporated unique molecular identifiers. MiXCR, run by TCRdb on the PCR reads, gives a single entry per CDR3 protein. The repertoire holds about 420,000 distinct CDR3 sequences, with 11% as singletons. The source material was PBMCs from the stem cell graft donor, sampled from the stem cell graft. Source of these receptors: a human donor who donated a stem cell graft to a child with acute myeloid leukemia.

This clonotype was observed at least ten times. The CDR3 protein is CASSQGGTGRQETQYF. The CDR3 nucleotides are TGCGCCAGCAGCCAAGGTGGGACAGGGAGGCAAGAGACCCAGTACTTC. This chain connects TRBV4-1 to TRBJ2-5; 9 bases agree with TRBD1. Germline lookup yields CDR1 MGHRA and CDR2 YSYEKL. The CDR3 is made up of 16 amino acids. Trimming at V came to 1 base and at J to 2 bases, leaving 5 bases not matched to a gene.

This clonotype has at least ten counts. The gene calls are TRBV6-2 or TRBV6-3 and TRBJ2-1, with 10 positions matching TRBD1. The J segment lost 3 bases and the V segment lost 5 bases, leaving 4 bases of the junction unmatched. The length of the CDR3 is 15 residues. The germline V gene encodes CDR1 MNHEY and CDR2 SVGEGT. In nucleotides, the CDR3 is TGTGCCAGCAGTCTCCGGGACAGGGGCTACAATGAGCAGTTCTTC. Translated, it gives CASSLRDRGYNEQFF.

This clonotype has just a few counts. The V gene is TRBV20-1, the J gene TRBJ2-7, with 9 bases identical to TRBD1. The CDR3 extends over 14 amino acids. V shed 0 bases and J 2 bases; nucleotides not matched to a gene: 2. Germline V gene lookup returns CDR1 DFQATT and CDR2 SNEGSKA (reference sequence). The CDR3 bases are TGCAGTGCTAGAGATAGACAGGGGGCCTACGAGCAGTACTTC. Translated: CSARDRQGAYEQYF.

This clonotype was observed a handful of times. This rearrangement joins TRBV7-9 to TRBJ1-4; D possibly corresponds to TRBD1 (6 bases). The CDR3 covers 17 residues. Per germline, CDR1 SEHNR and CDR2 FQNEAQ (reference sequence). The germline V and J ends were trimmed by 5 bases and 7 bases, with 23 bases remaining between them. CDR3 amino acids: CASSARTLQGRGEKLFF. The CDR3, as DNA: TGTGCCAGCAGCGCGCGGACCCTACAGGGTAGGGGTGAAAAACTGTTTTTT.

V and J are TRBV29-1 and TRBJ2-5; D ambiguous. The CDR3 sequence is 13 residues long. Germline V lookup: CDR1 SQVTM, CDR2 ANQGSEA. V was pared by 1 base and J by 2 bases, with 8 bases between. Written as DNA, the CDR3 is TGCAGCGTTGAAGCCTCGGAACAAGAGACCCAGTACTTC. Its protein is CSVEASEQETQYF.

This chain uses TRBV6-2 or TRBV6-3 with TRBJ1-5, with D unclear. Germline V lookup: CDR1 MNHEY, CDR2 SVGEGT. Trimming shortened V by 7 bases and J by 5 bases, and 18 bases separated the two germline ends. The CDR3 loop spans 15 amino acids. In DNA form, the CDR3 reads TGTGCCAGCAACGACCGGGGTGCCGCGGATCAGCCCCAGCATTTT. This codes for CASNDRGAADQPQHF.

This clonotype was counted a few times. V is TRBV12-3 or TRBV12-4 and J is TRBJ1-5, with D possibly TRBD1 on 6 matching bases. There are 15 residues in the CDR3. Trimming pared 2 bases from V and 3 bases from J, leaving 11 bases between. CDR3: CASSLNRATNQPQHF. The CDR3 nucleotides are TGTGCCAGCAGTTTAAACAGGGCTACCAATCAGCCCCAGCATTTT.

The CDR3 coding sequence is TGTGCCAGCAGTGAAGGGATGGGGACCTACTACGAGCAGTACTTC. Translation: CASSEGMGTYYEQYF. This rearrangement joins TRBV6-1 to TRBJ2-7; D assignment may be TRBD1 or TRBD2 (5 bases each). Germline-derived CDR1 and CDR2 are MNHNS and SASEGT. Trimming removed 1 base at V and 3 bases at J, with 13 bases between. This CDR3 has 15 residues.

The chain couples TRBV20-1 to TRBJ2-5, with D possibly being TRBD2 (5 bases). Trimming took 6 bases from V and 5 from J, leaving 16 bases between them. CDR3 length equals 13 residues. Germline assignment: CDR1 DFQATT and CDR2 SNEGSKA (reference sequence). CDR3 nucleotides: TGCAGTGCCTCTCGAGGGATCAGGGAGACCCAGTACTTC. Its translation: CSASRGIRETQYF.

The table lists this clonotype with a few counts. This rearrangement joins TRBV20-1 to TRBJ2-5; D possibly corresponds to TRBD1 (5 bases). The CDR3 has 12 amino acids. Germline CDR1 is DFQATT and CDR2 is SNEGSKA (reference sequence). V shed 3 bases and J shed 7 bases, with 12 bases lying between them. The CDR3 region has the DNA TGCAGTGCTAGTTGGACACCTCGGACCCAGTACTTC. Its translation is CSASWTPRTQYF.

J is TRBJ1-1 and V is TRBV20-1; 8 bases match TRBD1. This CDR3 spans 13 amino acids. Germline values: CDR1 DFQATT, CDR2 SNEGSKA (reference sequence). Trimming cost V 2 bases and J 5 bases; bases outside gene matches: 4. The CDR3 nucleotides are TGCAGTGCTAGATCCAGGGGGCGTACTGAAGCTTTCTTT. Translating gives CSARSRGRTEAFF.

This chain joins TRBV29-1 and TRBJ2-5, with D unclear. V lost 7 bases and J 0 bases, leaving 15 bases between the germline ends. From germline, CDR1 is SQVTM and CDR2 ANQGSEA. There are 14 residues in the CDR3. The CDR3 nucleotides are TGCAGCGGGGGATCCGGCGGATACCAAGAGACCCAGTACTTC. This codes for CSGGSGGYQETQYF.

Concerning this clonotype: This may be a read error: a much more frequent sequence differs by one nucleotide. This rearrangement joins TRBV3-1 to TRBJ2-5; D might be TRBD1 (6 bases). This CDR3 contains 15 residues. V was trimmed by 1 base and J by 13 bases, leaving 22 bases between them. The germline gives CDR1 LGHDT, CDR2 YNNKEL (reference sequence). CDR3 nucleotides: TGTGCCAGCAGCCAAGTCCTCGGACAGTCAGGGGCCCGGTACTTC. It yields the protein CASSQVLGQSGARYF.

In its sample, this clonotype was seen a few times. The J gene is TRBJ2-1, the V gene TRBV20-1; D is possibly TRBD1 (6 bases). Trimming cost V 3 bases and J 7 bases, with 16 bases left between them. The length of the CDR3 is 14 residues. CDR1 DFQATT and CDR2 SNEGSKA come from the germline V gene (reference sequence). The DNA of the CDR3 is TGCAGTGCTAGTAGAGGGGGATCCAAGAATGAGCAGTTCTTC. Encoded protein: CSASRGGSKNEQFF.

Points on this clonotype: The conserved phenylalanine or tryptophan normally closing the CDR3 is absent here, so this likely arose from a read error. The chain uses TRBV12-3 or TRBV12-4 and TRBJ2-4; D gene unclear. Deletions cut 5 bases from V and 9 bases from J, with 20 bases between. This CDR3 contains 15 residues. The CDR3 DNA reads as TGTGCCAGCAGTCCAACTCCATATGGTGTGGGCATTCAGTACTCC. This translates into CASSPTPYGVGIQYS.

The chain has TRBV3-1 and TRBJ2-1; TRBD2 agrees at 11 bases. The junction had 13 bases not matched to a gene; V was cut back by 4 bases and J by 8 bases. CDR1 LGHDT and CDR2 YNNKEL come from the germline V gene (reference sequence). The CDR3 loop spans 17 amino acids. The CDR3 protein is CASSPGVGTSGSYEQFF. The CDR3 DNA follows: TGTGCCAGCAGCCCCGGGGTAGGAACTAGCGGGAGCTATGAGCAGTTCTTC.

The gene calls are TRBV12-3 or TRBV12-4 and TRBJ2-1, with TRBD2 matching over 9 bases. This CDR3 spans 15 amino acids. The junction had 12 bases not matched to a gene; V was cut back by 5 bases and J by 10 bases. For the CDR3, the DNA is TGTGCCAGCAGTCCGCGGGGGGCGGGAGGGGGCGAGCAGTTCTTC. Protein sequence: CASSPRGAGGGEQFF.

This clonotype appeared many times. The V gene is TRBV29-1, the J gene TRBJ1-3; 9 nucleotides agree with TRBD1. Germline values: CDR1 SQVTM, CDR2 ANQGSEA. The CDR3 runs 15 residues. Germline trimming cut 4 bases from V and 2 bases from J; bases unmatched to any gene: 6. The CDR3: CSVALGQGAGNTIYF. CDR3 coding DNA: TGCAGCGTTGCCCTGGGACAGGGAGCTGGAAACACCATATATTTT.

This chain links TRBV30 with TRBJ1-1, with unresolved D. CDR1 and CDR2 (germline): GTSNPN, SVGIG (reference sequence). The CDR3 is 10 amino acids. V lost 1 base and J lost 6, with 3 bases in between. The DNA of the CDR3 is TGTGCCTGGAGTGGTTCTGAAGCTTTCTTT. This encodes CAWSGSEAFF.

V is TRBV3-1 and J is TRBJ2-1; 8 bases are shared with TRBD1. From germline, CDR1 is LGHDT and CDR2 YNNKEL (reference sequence). V was pared by 1 base and J by 0 bases, with 5 bases of the junction left unmatched. There are 17 residues in the CDR3. The CDR3 region has the DNA TGTGCCAGCAGCCAAGGTATGGACAGGGACTCCTACAATGAGCAGTTCTTC. Amino acids: CASSQGMDRDSYNEQFF.

Written as DNA, the CDR3 is TGTGCCAGCAGCGCCCGACTAGCGAACTCCTACAATGAGCAGTTCTTC. The encoded protein is CASSARLANSYNEQFF. The genes are TRBV12-3 or TRBV12-4 and TRBJ2-1; 8 positions match TRBD2. Trimming took 6 bases from V and 0 from J; bases not matched to a gene: 7. The CDR3 consists of 16 residues.

This clonotype was seen a few times. V is TRBV12-3 or TRBV12-4 and J is TRBJ2-7; D tentatively reads TRBD1 or TRBD2 (5 bases each). The V end lost 3 bases, the J end lost 6 bases, and 12 bases lay between the germline ends. CDR3 length: 13 residues. Written as DNA, the CDR3 is TGTGCCAGCAGTTTGAGGGGCGGCGGCGAGCAGTACTTC. Protein product: CASSLRGGGEQYF.

This clonotype came up many times. The genes are TRBV5-5 and TRBJ2-5; D may match TRBD1 or TRBD2 (5 bases each). The CDR3 consists of 14 residues. CDR1 is SGHKS and CDR2 is YYEKEE in the germline V gene (reference sequence). The V end was cut by 6 bases, the J end by 5 bases, with 17 bases between. The CDR3 protein is CASIDRGLRETQYF. CDR3 sequence (DNA): TGTGCCAGCATCGACCGGGGCCTACGGGAGACCCAGTACTTC.

This clonotype was counted only a few times. The chain joins TRBV15 to TRBJ1-1; no definite D call. CDR1 and CDR2 (germline): LNHNV, YYDKDF (reference sequence). The CDR3 is 15 residues long. The ends were cut back, 1 base at V and 1 base at J, with 10 bases in the middle. The CDR3 spells CATSRGEVSNTEAFF. The CDR3 DNA is TGTGCCACCAGCAGAGGAGAGGTGTCGAACACTGAAGCTTTCTTT.

This clonotype occurred a few times. This chain links TRBV29-1 with TRBJ2-1; 7 bases align to TRBD2. Germline trimming cut 6 bases from V and 4 bases from J; bases unmatched to any gene: 9. The CDR3 runs to 14 residues. CDR1 SQVTM and CDR2 ANQGSEA come from the germline V gene. In nucleotides, the CDR3 is TGCAGCGTACTAACTAGCGCAGAGTACAATGAGCAGTTCTTC. It codes for CSVLTSAEYNEQFF.

The chain employs TRBV7-2 and TRBJ1-4; maybe TRBD1 (5 bases). Trimming shortened V by 5 bases and J by 7 bases, and 11 bases separated the two germline ends. CDR1 and CDR2 (germline): SGHTA, FQGNSA. CDR3 length equals 13 residues. The chain's CDR3 is CASSPGLREKLFF. CDR3 nucleotide sequence: TGTGCCAGCAGCCCGGGACTGCGTGAAAAACTGTTTTTT. The entire variable domain, with the rest obtained from reference TRBV7-2 and TRBJ1-4, is as follows: GAGVSQSPSNKVTEKGKDVELRCDPISGHTALYWYRQSLGQGLEFLIYFQGNSAPDKSGLPSDRFSAERTGGSVSTLTIQRTQQEDSAVYLCASSPGLREKLFFGSGTQLSVL.

J is TRBJ2-7 and V is TRBV5-1, with 15 bases fitting TRBD2. The V and J ends lost 4 bases and 2 bases, in that order; junction bases with no gene match: 13. The CDR3 is made up of 19 amino acids. Germline CDR1 is SGHRS and CDR2 is YFSETQ. For the CDR3, the DNA is TGCGCCAGCAGCGGGGGACTAGCGGGAGGTTCCGACGACGCCTACGAGCAGTACTTC. This codes for CASSGGLAGGSDDAYEQYF.

This clonotype appeared a few times. The rearrangement uses TRBV12-3 or TRBV12-4 and TRBJ1-4; 7 bases fit TRBD1. J lost 6 bases, V lost 7 bases, and 5 bases had no gene match. The CDR3 sequence is 13 residues long. The DNA of the CDR3 is TGTGCCAGCACCGACAGGGTGGATGAAAAACTGTTTTTT. It translates to CASTDRVDEKLFF.

The table lists this clonotype with a few counts. This chain uses TRBV27 with TRBJ2-1, with 7 bases fitting TRBD2. CDR1 is MNHEY and CDR2 is SMNVEV in the germline V gene (reference sequence). The junction had 6 bases not matched to a gene; V was cut back by 0 bases and J by 1 base. This CDR3 region has 17 residues. The CDR3 DNA follows: TGTGCCAGCAGTTTATCGGAGCTAGCGGCTTCCTACAATGAGCAGTTCTTC. Translation gives CASSLSELAASYNEQFF.

This clonotype was seen more than once but under ten times. The genes are TRBV20-1 and TRBJ2-1; D ambiguous. The CDR3 runs 17 residues. From germline, CDR1 is DFQATT and CDR2 SNEGSKA (reference sequence). Trimming shortened V by 6 bases and J by 2 bases, and 23 bases separated the two germline ends. The CDR3 nucleotides are TGCAGTGCCCCCCATCAAGGTCTACGTGGCACCTACAATGAGCAGTTCTTC. Residues: CSAPHQGLRGTYNEQFF.

This clonotype was detected many times. The J gene is TRBJ2-4, the V gene TRBV12-3 or TRBV12-4; 10 nucleotides align to TRBD2. The trim removed 3 bases at V and 2 bases at J, leaving 7 bases unmatched. The CDR3 is made up of 17 amino acids. CDR3 in DNA: TGTGCCAGCAGTTTCGGTTCAGCGGGGGGGACCAAAAACATTCAGTACTTC. Protein product: CASSFGSAGGTKNIQYF.

In its sample, this clonotype was seen a few times. This chain uses TRBV15 with TRBJ2-3, with TRBD1 matching over 10 bases. Germline loops: CDR1 LNHNV, CDR2 YYDKDF (reference sequence). Unmatched junction bases numbered 8, after V lost 0 bases and J lost 5 bases. The CDR3 totals 17 residues. Here the CDR3 reads CATSREDRGIRRDTQYF. CDR3 DNA: TGTGCCACCAGCAGAGAGGACAGGGGGATTCGTAGAGATACGCAGTATTTT.